The T cell receptor beta chain under discussion was sequenced for a study of T cells in Graves' hyperthyroidism and ophthalmopathy. General study results and limits: The model identified upcoming ophthalmopathy a median approximately six months ahead of onset.

The germline V gene encodes CDR1 SNHLY and CDR2 FYNNEI. The CDR3 loop spans 13 amino acids. Researchers amplified the TCR beta CDR3 regions from RNA transcripts. A set of HTBI primers served as the primers for a first-round RT-PCR of the TCR CDR3. TCRdb re-called the multiplex PCR reads through MiXCR, storing one row per CDR3 protein. This table holds some 510,000 distinct CDR3 sequences, 46% found once. A patient was excluded if there was uncontrolled infection, other autoimmune disease, pregnancy or lactation. Each diagnosis was grounded in clinical symptoms, serum thyroxine and TRAb, thyroid ultrasound, and orbital computed tomography. This clonotype was recorded a few times. Its antigen is unknown. A junction end diverges from the germline sequence, so it may reflect a read error.

Material for sequencing was peripheral blood or thyroid tissue (not recorded which). The sequence was collected from a woman aged 18-29 years with Graves' hyperthyroidism. The gene calls are TRBV2 and TRBJ1-1; D gene ambiguous. CDR3 in amino acids: CASSQVPGTEAFF. The DNA of the CDR3 is TGCGCCAGCAGCCAAGTTCCGGGGACTGAAGCTTTCTTT.